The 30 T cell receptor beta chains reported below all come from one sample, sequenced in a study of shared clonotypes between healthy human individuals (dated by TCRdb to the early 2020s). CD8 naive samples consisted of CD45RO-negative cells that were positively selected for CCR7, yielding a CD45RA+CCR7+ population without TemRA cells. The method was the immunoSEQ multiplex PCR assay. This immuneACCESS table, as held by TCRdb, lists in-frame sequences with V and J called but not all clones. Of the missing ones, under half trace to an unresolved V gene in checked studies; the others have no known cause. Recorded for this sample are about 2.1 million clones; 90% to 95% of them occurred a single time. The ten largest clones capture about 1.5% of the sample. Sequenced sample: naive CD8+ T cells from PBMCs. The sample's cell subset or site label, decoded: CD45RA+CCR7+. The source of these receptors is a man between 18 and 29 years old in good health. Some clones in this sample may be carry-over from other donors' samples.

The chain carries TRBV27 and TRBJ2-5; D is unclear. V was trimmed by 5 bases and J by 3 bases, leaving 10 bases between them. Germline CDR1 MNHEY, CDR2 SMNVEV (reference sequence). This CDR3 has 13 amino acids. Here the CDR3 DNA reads TGTGCCAGCAGTGACCGAAGTAAAGAGACCCAGTACTTC. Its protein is CASSDRSKETQYF.

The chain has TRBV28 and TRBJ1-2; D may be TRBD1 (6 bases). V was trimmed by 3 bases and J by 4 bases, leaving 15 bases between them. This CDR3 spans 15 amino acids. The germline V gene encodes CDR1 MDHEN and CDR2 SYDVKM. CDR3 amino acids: CASSLGPDRFYGYTF. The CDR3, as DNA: TGTGCCAGCAGTTTGGGACCGGACAGATTCTATGGCTACACCTTC.

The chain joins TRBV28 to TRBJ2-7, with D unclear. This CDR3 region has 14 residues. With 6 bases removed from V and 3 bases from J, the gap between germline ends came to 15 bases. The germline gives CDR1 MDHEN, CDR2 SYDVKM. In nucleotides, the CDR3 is TGTGCCAGCAGAGGAAACTTCGCAGTCTACGAGCAGTACTTC. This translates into CASRGNFAVYEQYF.

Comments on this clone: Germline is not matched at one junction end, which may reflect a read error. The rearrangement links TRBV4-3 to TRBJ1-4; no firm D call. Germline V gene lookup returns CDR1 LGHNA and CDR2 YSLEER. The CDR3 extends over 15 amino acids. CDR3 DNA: TGCGCCAGCAGCCAACTGTACTTTTCTAACGAAAAACTGTTTTTT. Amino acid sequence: CASSQLYFSNEKLFF.

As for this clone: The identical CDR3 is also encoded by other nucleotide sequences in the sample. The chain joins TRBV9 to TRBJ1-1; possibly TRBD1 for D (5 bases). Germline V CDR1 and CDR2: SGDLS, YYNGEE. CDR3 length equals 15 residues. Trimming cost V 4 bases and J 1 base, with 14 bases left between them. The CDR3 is CASSPRGNQNTEAFF. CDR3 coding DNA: TGTGCCAGCAGCCCACGGGGGAACCAGAACACTGAAGCTTTCTTT.

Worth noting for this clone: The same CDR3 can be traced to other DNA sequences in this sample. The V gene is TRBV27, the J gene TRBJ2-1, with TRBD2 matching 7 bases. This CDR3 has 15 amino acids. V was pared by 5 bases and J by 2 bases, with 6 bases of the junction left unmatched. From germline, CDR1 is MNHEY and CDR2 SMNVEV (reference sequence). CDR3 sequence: CASSPSAGAYNEQFF. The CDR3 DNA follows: TGTGCCAGCAGTCCCAGCGCGGGAGCCTACAATGAGCAGTTCTTC.

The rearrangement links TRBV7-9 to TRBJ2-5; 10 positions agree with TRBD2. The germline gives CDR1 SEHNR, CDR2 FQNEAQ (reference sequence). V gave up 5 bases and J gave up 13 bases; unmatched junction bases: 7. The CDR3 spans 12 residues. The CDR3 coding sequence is TGTGCCAGCAGCCCGACGGCTAGCGGGAGGTACTTC. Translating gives CASSPTASGRYF.

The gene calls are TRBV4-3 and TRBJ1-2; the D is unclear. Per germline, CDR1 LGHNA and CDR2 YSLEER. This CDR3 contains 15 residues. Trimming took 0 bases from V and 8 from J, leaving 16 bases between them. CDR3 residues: CASSQDRSARRGYTF. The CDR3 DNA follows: TGCGCCAGCAGCCAAGATCGATCGGCCCGAAGGGGCTACACCTTC.

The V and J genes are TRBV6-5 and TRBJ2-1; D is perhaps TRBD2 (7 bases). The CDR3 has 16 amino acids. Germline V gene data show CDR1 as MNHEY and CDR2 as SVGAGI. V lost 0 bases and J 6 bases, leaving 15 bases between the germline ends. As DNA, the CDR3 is TGTGCCAGCAGTTACTCGGGGGGGCCCCTGGGCAATGAGCAGTTCTTC. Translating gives CASSYSGGPLGNEQFF.

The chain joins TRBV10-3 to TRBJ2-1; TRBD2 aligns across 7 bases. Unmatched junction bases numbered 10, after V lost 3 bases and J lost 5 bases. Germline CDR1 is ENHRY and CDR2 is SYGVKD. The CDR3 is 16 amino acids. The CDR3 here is CAISDILTGGHNEQFF. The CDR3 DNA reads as TGTGCCATCAGTGATATCCTCACGGGAGGCCACAATGAGCAGTTCTTC.

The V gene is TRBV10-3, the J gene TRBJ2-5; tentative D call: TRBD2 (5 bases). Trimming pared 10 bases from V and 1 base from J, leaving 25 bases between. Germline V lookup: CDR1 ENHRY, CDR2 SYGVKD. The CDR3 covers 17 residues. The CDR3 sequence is CATRPVLVGATQETQYF. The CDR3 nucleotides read TGTGCCACCAGGCCCGTGTTGGTGGGAGCTACCCAAGAGACCCAGTACTTC.

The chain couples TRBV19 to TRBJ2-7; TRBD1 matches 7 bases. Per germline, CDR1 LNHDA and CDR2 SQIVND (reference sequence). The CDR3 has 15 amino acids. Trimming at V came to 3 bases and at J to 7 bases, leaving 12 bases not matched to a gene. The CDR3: CASSISGGVVYEQYF. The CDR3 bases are TGTGCCAGTAGTATTTCAGGGGGAGTGGTGTATGAGCAGTACTTC.

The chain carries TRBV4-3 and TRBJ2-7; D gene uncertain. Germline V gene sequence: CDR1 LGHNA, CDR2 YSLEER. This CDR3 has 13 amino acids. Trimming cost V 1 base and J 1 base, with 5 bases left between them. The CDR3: CASSQGSSYEQYF. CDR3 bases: TGCGCCAGCAGCCAAGGTTCTTCCTACGAGCAGTACTTC.

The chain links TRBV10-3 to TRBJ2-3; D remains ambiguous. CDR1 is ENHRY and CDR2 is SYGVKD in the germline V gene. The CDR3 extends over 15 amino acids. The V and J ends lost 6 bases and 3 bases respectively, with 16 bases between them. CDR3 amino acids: CAIRTETLGTDTQYF. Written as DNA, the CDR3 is TGTGCCATCAGGACGGAGACTCTGGGGACAGATACGCAGTATTTT.

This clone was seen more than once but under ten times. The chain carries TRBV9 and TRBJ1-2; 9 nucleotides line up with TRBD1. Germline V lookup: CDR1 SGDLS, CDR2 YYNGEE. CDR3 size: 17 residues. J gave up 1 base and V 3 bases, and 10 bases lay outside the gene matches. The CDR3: CASSDPRDRAGNYGYTF. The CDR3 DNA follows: TGTGCCAGCAGCGATCCCCGGGACAGGGCTGGTAACTATGGCTACACCTTC.

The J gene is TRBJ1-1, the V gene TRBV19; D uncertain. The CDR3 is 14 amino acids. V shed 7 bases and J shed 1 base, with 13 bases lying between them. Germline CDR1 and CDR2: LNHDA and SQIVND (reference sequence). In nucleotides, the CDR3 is TGTGCCAGTAAATTCTACGGCGGGAACACTGAAGCTTTCTTT. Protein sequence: CASKFYGGNTEAFF.

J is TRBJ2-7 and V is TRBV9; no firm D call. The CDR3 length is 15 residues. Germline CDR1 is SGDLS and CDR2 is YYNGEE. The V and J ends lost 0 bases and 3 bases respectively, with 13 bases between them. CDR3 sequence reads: CASSVAGTPYYEQYF. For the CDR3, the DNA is TGTGCCAGCAGCGTAGCAGGAACGCCCTACTACGAGCAGTACTTC.

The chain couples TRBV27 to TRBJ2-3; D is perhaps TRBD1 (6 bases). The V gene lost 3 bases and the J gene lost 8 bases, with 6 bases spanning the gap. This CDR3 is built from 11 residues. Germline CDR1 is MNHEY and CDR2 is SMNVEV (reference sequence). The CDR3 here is CASSLGATQYF. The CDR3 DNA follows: TGTGCCAGCAGTTTGGGGGCTACGCAGTATTTT.

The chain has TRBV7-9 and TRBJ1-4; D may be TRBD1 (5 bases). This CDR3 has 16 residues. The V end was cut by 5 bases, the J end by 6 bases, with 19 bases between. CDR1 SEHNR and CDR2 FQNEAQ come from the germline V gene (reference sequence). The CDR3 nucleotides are TGTGCCAGCAGCGAGAATCCCGGGGAAGGGGATGAAAAACTGTTTTTT. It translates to CASSENPGEGDEKLFF.

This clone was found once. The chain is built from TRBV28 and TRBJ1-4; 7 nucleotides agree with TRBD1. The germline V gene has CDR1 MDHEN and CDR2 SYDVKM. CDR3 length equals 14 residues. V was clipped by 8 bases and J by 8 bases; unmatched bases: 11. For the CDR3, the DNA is TGTGCCAGCCGACAGGGACGGCGAGACGAAAAACTGTTTTTT. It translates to CASRQGRRDEKLFF. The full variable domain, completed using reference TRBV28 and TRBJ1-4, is DVKVTQSSRYLVKRTGEKVFLECVQDMDHENMFWYRQDPGLGLRLIYFSYDVKMKEKGDIPEGYSVSREKKERFSLILESASTNQTSMYLCASRQGRRDEKLFFGSGTQLSVL.

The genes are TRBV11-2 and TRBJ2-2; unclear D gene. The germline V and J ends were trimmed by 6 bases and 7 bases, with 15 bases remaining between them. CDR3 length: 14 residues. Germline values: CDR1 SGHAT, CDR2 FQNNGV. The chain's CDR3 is CASRLAPAVGELFF. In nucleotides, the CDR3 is TGTGCCAGCAGACTCGCGCCCGCGGTCGGGGAGCTGTTTTTT.

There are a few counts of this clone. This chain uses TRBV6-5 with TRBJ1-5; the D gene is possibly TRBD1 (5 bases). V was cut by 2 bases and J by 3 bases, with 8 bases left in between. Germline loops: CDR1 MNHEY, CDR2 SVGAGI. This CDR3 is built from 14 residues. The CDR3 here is CASSYRGFNQPQHF. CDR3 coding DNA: TGTGCCAGCAGTTACCGGGGCTTCAATCAGCCCCAGCATTTT.

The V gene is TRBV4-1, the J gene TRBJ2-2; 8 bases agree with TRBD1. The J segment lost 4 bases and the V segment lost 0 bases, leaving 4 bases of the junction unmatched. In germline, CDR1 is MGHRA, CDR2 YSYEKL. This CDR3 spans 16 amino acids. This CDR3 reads CASSQEYRGFTGELFF. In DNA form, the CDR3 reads TGCGCCAGCAGCCAAGAATACAGGGGGTTCACCGGGGAGCTGTTTTTT.

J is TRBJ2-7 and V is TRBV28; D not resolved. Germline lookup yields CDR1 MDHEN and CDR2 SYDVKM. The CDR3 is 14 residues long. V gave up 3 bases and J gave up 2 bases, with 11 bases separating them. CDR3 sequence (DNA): TGTGCCAGCAGTTTCCACCGATCCCCCTACGAGCAGTACTTC. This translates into CASSFHRSPYEQYF.

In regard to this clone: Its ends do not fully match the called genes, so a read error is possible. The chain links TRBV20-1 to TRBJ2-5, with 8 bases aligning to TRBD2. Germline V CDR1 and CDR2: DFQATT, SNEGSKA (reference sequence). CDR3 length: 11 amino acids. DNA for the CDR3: TGCAGTGCTAGATTTGGGACTAGTACCGACTTC. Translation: CSARFGTSTDF.

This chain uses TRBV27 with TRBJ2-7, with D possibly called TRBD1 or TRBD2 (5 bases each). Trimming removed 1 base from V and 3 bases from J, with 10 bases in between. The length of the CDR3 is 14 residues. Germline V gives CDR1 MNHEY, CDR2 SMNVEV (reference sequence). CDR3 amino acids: CASSLLGPNYEQYF. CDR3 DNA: TGTGCCAGCAGTTTATTGGGACCCAACTACGAGCAGTACTTC.

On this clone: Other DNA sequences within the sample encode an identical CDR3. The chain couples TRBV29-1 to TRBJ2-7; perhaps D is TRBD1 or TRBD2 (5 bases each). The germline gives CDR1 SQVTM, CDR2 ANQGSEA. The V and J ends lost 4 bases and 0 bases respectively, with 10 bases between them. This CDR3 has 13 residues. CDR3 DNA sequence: TGCAGCGTTGCTGGGGGAAGCTCCTACGAGCAGTACTTC. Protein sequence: CSVAGGSSYEQYF.

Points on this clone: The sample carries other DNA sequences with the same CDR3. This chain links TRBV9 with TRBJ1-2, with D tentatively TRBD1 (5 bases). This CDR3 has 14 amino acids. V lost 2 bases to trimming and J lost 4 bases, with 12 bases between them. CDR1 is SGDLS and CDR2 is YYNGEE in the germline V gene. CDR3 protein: CASSVGQGVYGYTF. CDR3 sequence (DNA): TGTGCCAGCAGCGTTGGCCAGGGTGTCTATGGCTACACCTTC.

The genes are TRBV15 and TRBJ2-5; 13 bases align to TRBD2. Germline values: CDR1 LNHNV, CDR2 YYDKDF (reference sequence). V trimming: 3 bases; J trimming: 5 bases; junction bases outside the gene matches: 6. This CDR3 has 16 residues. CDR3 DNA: TGTGCCACCAGCAGTCCCGGACTAGCGGGAGTGGAGACCCAGTACTTC. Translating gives CATSSPGLAGVETQYF.

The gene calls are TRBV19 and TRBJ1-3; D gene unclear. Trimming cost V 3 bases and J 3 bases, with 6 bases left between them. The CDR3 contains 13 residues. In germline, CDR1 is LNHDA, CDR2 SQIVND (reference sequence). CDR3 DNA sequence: TGTGCCAGTAGTATCCGGGTTGGAAACACCATATATTTT. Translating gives CASSIRVGNTIYF.